The 21 T cell receptor beta chains listed next were all sequenced from one sample in a study of blood T cell repertoires in COVID-19. Some clones are missing from TCRdb's copy, which holds only in-frame ones; the method was immunoSEQ multiplex PCR. This sample has around 250,000 clones; 90% to 95% occur once, and the top ten carry 1.2%. Input material: PBMCs or T cells enriched from blood (not recorded which). Every receptor here comes from a human donor in a cohort exposed to, infected with or recovered from COVID-19 (not recorded which). The donor label of this sample is uncertain.

CDR3 coding DNA: TGTGCCAGTCACCTACGCGGTTCACCCCTCCACTTT. It encodes CASHLRGSPLHF. This sequence joins TRBV19 and TRBJ1-6; D not resolved. CDR1 LNHDA and CDR2 SQIVND come from the germline V gene (reference sequence). This CDR3 is built from 12 residues. Trimming removed 8 bases at V and 9 bases at J, with 11 bases between.

This clone was detected only once. The chain employs TRBV7-9 and TRBJ1-6; TRBD1 matches at 8 bases. V gave up 5 bases and J gave up 5 bases; unmatched junction bases: 5. This CDR3 has 15 amino acids. In germline, CDR1 is SEHNR, CDR2 FQNEAQ (reference sequence). The CDR3 region has the DNA TGTGCCAGCAGCCCCGGACAGGGAGATAATTCACCCCTCCACTTT. Its protein product is CASSPGQGDNSPLHF.

The rearrangement links TRBV25-1 to TRBJ1-6; D gene ambiguous. The CDR3 runs 14 residues. CDR1 is MGHDK, CDR2 SYGVNS, per germline. V was pared by 5 bases and J by 6 bases, with 11 bases between. The CDR3 here is CASSLGGLNSPLHF. The CDR3 DNA reads as TGTGCCAGCAGTCTCGGAGGGCTTAATTCACCCCTCCACTTT.

The CDR3 region is CASSQGTDNTEAFF. The CDR3 DNA is TGCGCCAGCAGCCAAGGGACAGATAACACTGAAGCTTTCTTT. This rearrangement joins TRBV4-1 to TRBJ1-1, with D possibly TRBD1 on 6 matching bases. V was cut by 1 base and J by 2 bases, with 8 bases left in between. CDR3 length: 14 residues. CDR1 is MGHRA and CDR2 is YSYEKL in the germline V gene.

The chain recombines TRBV12-3 or TRBV12-4 with TRBJ1-2; 9 bases align to TRBD1. The CDR3 contains 13 residues. J was trimmed by 10 bases and V by 6 bases; bases with no gene match: 9. CDR3 loop: CASRSSGQGLYTF. Here the CDR3 DNA reads TGTGCCAGCAGATCATCGGGACAGGGACTCTACACCTTC.

The chain joins TRBV9 to TRBJ1-5; TRBD1 aligns across 10 bases. The CDR3 is 18 amino acids. CDR1 and CDR2 from the germline V gene are SGDLS and YYNGEE. The V segment lost 1 base and the J segment 15 bases; nucleotides outside the gene matches: 22. The CDR3 bases are TGTGCCAGCAGCGTAATCCTATGGTCGGGGACAGGGGTGAAAAAAGGGCATTTT. Its translation is CASSVILWSGTGVKKGHF.

The DNA for the CDR3 is TGTGCCACGTTTAGCGGGGGGACGTACAATGAGCAGTTCTTC. Protein: CATFSGGTYNEQFF. The chain employs TRBV28 and TRBJ2-1; 10 bases line up with TRBD2. J lost 4 bases, V lost 10 bases, and 7 bases had no gene match. The germline V gene has CDR1 MDHEN and CDR2 SYDVKM. The CDR3 runs 14 residues.

V is TRBV9 and J is TRBJ2-5; D is unclear. This CDR3 region has 14 residues. Germline values: CDR1 SGDLS, CDR2 YYNGEE. The V and J ends lost 4 bases and 2 bases respectively, with 12 bases between them. Here the CDR3 reads CASSSRLGQETQYF. DNA of the CDR3: TGTGCCAGCAGCTCCCGGCTAGGACAAGAGACCCAGTACTTC.

Comments on this clone: A much more abundant neighbour one base away suggests this may be a read error. This sequence joins TRBV10-1 and TRBJ1-5, with D tentatively TRBD1 (6 bases). Germline CDR1 reads WNHNN; CDR2 reads SYGVQD (reference sequence). V was trimmed by 4 bases and J by 2 bases, leaving 6 bases between them. The CDR3 is 13 amino acids. The CDR3, as DNA: TGCGCCAGCAGTGGGACAGGCAATCAGCCCCAGCATTTT. It yields the protein CASSGTGNQPQHF.

The chain combines TRBV6-5 with TRBJ2-1, with TRBD2 matching over 8 bases. The junction had 8 bases not matched to a gene; V was cut back by 5 bases and J by 5 bases. In germline, CDR1 is MNHEY, CDR2 SVGAGI. This CDR3 region has 15 residues. This CDR3 is CASSQRGGRDNEQFF. CDR3 in DNA: TGTGCCAGCAGTCAACGGGGGGGCCGAGACAATGAGCAGTTCTTC.

This chain uses TRBV6-5 with TRBJ2-5; no definite D call. The germline V and J ends were trimmed by 6 bases and 0 bases, with 11 bases remaining between them. The CDR3 contains 14 residues. Germline CDR1 reads MNHEY; CDR2 reads SVGAGI. The CDR3 reads CASSRSSNQETQYF. The CDR3 DNA reads as TGTGCCAGCAGCCGCTCGAGTAACCAAGAGACCCAGTACTTC.

The chain is built from TRBV27 and TRBJ1-6; no clear D. V was trimmed by 2 bases and J by 8 bases, leaving 13 bases between them. CDR1 is MNHEY, CDR2 SMNVEV, per germline (reference sequence). CDR3 length equals 15 residues. CDR3 bases: TGTGCCAGCAGTTTAAGCCCCTTTTTGGATTCACCCCTCCACTTT. It codes for CASSLSPFLDSPLHF.

The V gene is TRBV7-2, the J gene TRBJ1-2; D might be TRBD1 (5 bases). Trimming pared 5 bases from V and 5 bases from J, leaving 18 bases between. This CDR3 region has 15 residues. Germline assignment: CDR1 SGHTA and CDR2 FQGNSA. CDR3 residues: CASSPMGPGLYGYTF. The DNA of the CDR3 is TGTGCCAGCAGCCCCATGGGGCCGGGACTATATGGCTACACCTTC.

This rearrangement joins TRBV4-3 to TRBJ1-1; no firm D call. Germline loops: CDR1 LGHNA, CDR2 YSLEER. Trimming removed 0 bases at V and 2 bases at J, with 7 bases between. The CDR3 has 14 residues. The CDR3 DNA reads as TGCGCCAGCAGCCAAGACAGGATCAACACTGAAGCTTTCTTT. Protein: CASSQDRINTEAFF.

The chain couples TRBV25-1 to TRBJ1-2, with 9 bases matching TRBD1. Germline-derived CDR1 and CDR2 are MGHDK and SYGVNS. CDR3 length equals 15 residues. Trimming at V came to 2 bases and at J to 2 bases, leaving 3 bases not matched to a gene. CDR3 protein: CASSEGGTGNYGYTF. CDR3 in DNA: TGTGCCAGCAGTGAAGGAGGGACAGGGAACTATGGCTACACCTTC.

This clone was counted a single time. J is TRBJ2-3 and V is TRBV9, with 8 bases matching TRBD2. The CDR3 is 14 amino acids. Germline V gene sequence: CDR1 SGDLS, CDR2 YYNGEE. J lost 6 bases, V lost 3 bases, and 6 bases had no gene match. CDR3 nucleotide sequence: TGTGCCAGCAGCGGCGGGGGGAAGGGGGATACGCAGTATTTT. It is translated as CASSGGGKGDTQYF.

This clone was observed once. The V gene is TRBV14, the J gene TRBJ1-2, with TRBD1 as a possible D gene (5 bases). This CDR3 contains 16 residues. V was cut by 0 bases and J by 2 bases, with 13 bases left in between. Germline CDR1 SGHDN, CDR2 FVKESK. In DNA form, the CDR3 reads TGTGCCAGCAGCCAAGATGCGGACACCTTAAACTATGGCTACACCTTC. Encoded protein: CASSQDADTLNYGYTF.

The chain links TRBV6-6 to TRBJ1-5, with a weak D call TRBD1 (5 bases). The length of the CDR3 is 13 residues. Trimming shortened V by 5 bases and J by 4 bases, and 9 bases separated the two germline ends. Germline V CDR1 and CDR2: MNHNY, SVGAGI (reference sequence). As DNA, the CDR3 is TGTGCCAGCAGTCCAGGGCTAAATCAGCCCCAGCATTTT. Amino acids: CASSPGLNQPQHF.

This CDR3 is CASKTERGHTGELFF. The CDR3 DNA is TGTGCCAGCAAAACCGAGCGGGGTCACACCGGGGAGCTGTTTTTT. The genes are TRBV7-2 and TRBJ2-2; 7 bases are shared with TRBD2. V lost 7 bases, J lost 3 bases, and 8 bases stayed unmatched. The CDR3 has 15 residues. Germline V CDR1 and CDR2: SGHTA, FQGNSA.

The rearrangement uses TRBV23-1 and TRBJ1-2; TRBD1 might be the D (6 bases). TRBV23-1 falls under the ORF class, with uncertain function. Trimming removed 0 bases from V and 8 bases from J, with 13 bases in between. The CDR3 loop spans 14 amino acids. The CDR3 nucleotides read TGCGCCAGCAGTCAATCGCCAGGGGCGGAAGGCTACACCTTC. Its translation: CASSQSPGAEGYTF.

V usage is TRBV7-9 and J usage is TRBJ2-7, with D possibly being TRBD1 (5 bases). The CDR3 has 16 residues. V was trimmed by 3 bases and J by 0 bases, leaving 15 bases between them. The V gene's germline CDR1 is SEHNR and CDR2 FQNEAQ (reference sequence). The CDR3 protein is CASSLFRAQSSYEQYF. CDR3 nucleotide sequence: TGTGCCAGCAGCTTGTTCAGGGCTCAGAGCTCCTACGAGCAGTACTTC.